This TCR beta chain was sequenced in a study of T cell responses to AZD1222 COVID-19 vaccine. Whole-study context: Timing groups of about 4 and about 12 weeks for second doses were pooled. Findings and caveats of the study: Spike-specific TCR breadth rose after two AZD1222 doses, and depth rose as well. The reported proportion of spike-specific TCRs targeting unmutated variant regions was nearly half. Only six or seven AZD1222 recipients were seropositive at baseline.

The CDR3 consists of 17 residues. Trimming cost V 4 bases and J 4 bases, with 24 bases left between them. CDR1 and CDR2 (germline): SGDLS, YYNGEE. A word on this clone: Its matching antigen is unknown.

Profiled with immunoSEQ multiplex PCR; TCRdb holds only in-frame clones, not every one. The top ten hold 1.5% to 2% of the sample, which has roughly 130,000 clones, 92% seen once. This chain joins TRBV9 and TRBJ2-7; D may correspond to TRBD1 or TRBD2 (7 bases each). The sequenced sample was peripheral blood, obtained on day 0 of AZD1222 vaccination. The clonotype was recovered from an adult in good health. DNA of the CDR3: TGTGCCAGCAGCCCCCACGGTGGGGAGGGGGCTTGGTACGAGCAGTACTTC. It translates to CASSPHGGEGAWYEQYF.